This TCR beta chain was captured in a study of neurological immune-mediated disorders. The study drew its healthy controls from blood bank volunteers in Maryland, USA. The cDNA was synthesized by means of template-switch 5'RACE, which was carried out with 10-nucleotide random UMIs. TCRdb independently ran MiXCR on the 5' RACE reads; one entry per CDR3 protein. This sample has tens of thousands of distinct CDR3 sequences, with roughly 9.9% found just once. Study-wide results and caveats: It was HTLV-1-associated myelopathy that showed the most TCR clonal expansion, while multiple sclerosis showed the least, falling below healthy controls.

This clonotype was seen at least ten times. What it recognizes is unknown. The CDR3 length is 13 residues. Unmatched junction bases numbered 7, after V lost 6 bases and J lost 5 bases. From germline, CDR1 is MNHEY and CDR2 SMNVEV (reference sequence). This clonotype was obtained from a man between 50 and 59 years old in good health. The chain combines TRBV27 with TRBJ2-7, with 7 bases matching TRBD1. The source material was PBMCs. The CDR3 sequence is CASRETGEHEQYF. The CDR3 nucleotides are TGTGCCAGCAGGGAAACAGGGGAACACGAGCAGTACTTC.